The T cell receptor beta chain described here comes from a study of blood T cell repertoires in COVID-19. Study summary: Collection of acute and convalescent COVID-19 samples took place in the United States, Italy and Spain.

Original processing methods: Cell counts per sample came from amplifying reference gene primers. The data were produced by immunoSEQ multiplex PCR, yet TCRdb's version contains in-frame clones alone and is incomplete. V and J calls and clone size follow that table, whereas D and trimming were derived from the DNA. Altogether approximately 130,000 clones are present, about 76% being singletons, with the ten largest covering more than 15%. There are 13 residues in the CDR3. V was pared by 7 bases and J by 4 bases, with 11 bases between. In germline, CDR1 is SNHLY, CDR2 FYNNEI. Sequenced sample: peripheral blood. This receptor was obtained from a man older than 75 with acute or convalescent COVID-19. The rearrangement uses TRBV2 and TRBJ1-5, with D possibly matching TRBD1 (6 bases). The DNA of the CDR3 is TGTGCCAGCATGAATACAGGGAATCAGCCCCAGCATTTT. Translation gives CASMNTGNQPQHF.